This TCR beta chain was profiled in a study of blood T cell repertoires in COVID-19. About the study: The analysed material was cDNA or gDNA that came from T cells, B-cell-depleted T cells, or PBMCs.

Measured with immunoSEQ multiplex PCR; TCRdb has only the in-frame clones, and not every one. Counted here are under 400,000 clones, 88% occurring once; the ten biggest clones make up approximately 0.93%. Participants, about 18 to 95 years old, spanned around 26 US areas. Self-reported history from a screening survey and questionnaire set each donor's cohort. Germline V gene data show CDR1 as LGHDT and CDR2 as YNNKEL (reference sequence). This CDR3 region has 15 residues. V lost 1 base and J lost 4; bases outside the gene matches: 3. This clone was seen a single time. The TCR was taken from a woman aged 25 to 39 who had been exposed to COVID-19. The chain combines TRBV3-1 (or the pseudogene TRBV3-2) with TRBJ2-1; TRBD1 matches at 8 bases. Sequenced material: PBMCs or T cells enriched from blood (not recorded which). The CDR3 sequence: CASSQAGQGYNEQFF. The CDR3 DNA sequence: TGTGCCAGCAGCCAAGCAGGACAGGGATACAATGAGCAGTTCTTC.